This T cell receptor beta chain was obtained from a study of cytomegalovirus exposure and HLA in healthy donors. Broader study findings: Sequencing depth across donors, presence/absence analyses assumed, was roughly uniform. High specificity and sensitivity for cytomegalovirus status were reported for the classifier. HLA allele associations emerged for 17,000 or so TCR beta sequences in a later analysis, at 0.05 false discovery rate. The later analysis indicated that the majority of CMV-associated TCR beta chains appeared HLA-restricted.

Both 60 Vbeta primers and 13 Jbeta primers went into the PCR. Here immunoSEQ multiplex PCR was the method, and the copy in TCRdb shows in-frame clones only, minus some. Of roughly 200,000 clones listed, less than 80% were seen once; the top ten hold around 0.74%. Concerning this clone itself: Its antigen remains unidentified.

Germline loops: CDR1 MNHEY, CDR2 SMNVEV (reference sequence). Trimming removed 5 bases at V and 0 bases at J, with 23 bases between. The CDR3 is made up of 19 amino acids. The rearrangement joins TRBV27 to TRBJ1-5; tentatively, D is TRBD1 (5 bases). What was sequenced was PBMCs. This TCR was recovered from a woman aged 40 to 50 in good health and CMV-seronegative. CDR3 loop: CASSPWETEDIHSNQPQHF. The DNA of the CDR3 is TGTGCCAGCAGTCCCTGGGAAACTGAGGACATACATAGCAATCAGCCCCAGCATTTT.